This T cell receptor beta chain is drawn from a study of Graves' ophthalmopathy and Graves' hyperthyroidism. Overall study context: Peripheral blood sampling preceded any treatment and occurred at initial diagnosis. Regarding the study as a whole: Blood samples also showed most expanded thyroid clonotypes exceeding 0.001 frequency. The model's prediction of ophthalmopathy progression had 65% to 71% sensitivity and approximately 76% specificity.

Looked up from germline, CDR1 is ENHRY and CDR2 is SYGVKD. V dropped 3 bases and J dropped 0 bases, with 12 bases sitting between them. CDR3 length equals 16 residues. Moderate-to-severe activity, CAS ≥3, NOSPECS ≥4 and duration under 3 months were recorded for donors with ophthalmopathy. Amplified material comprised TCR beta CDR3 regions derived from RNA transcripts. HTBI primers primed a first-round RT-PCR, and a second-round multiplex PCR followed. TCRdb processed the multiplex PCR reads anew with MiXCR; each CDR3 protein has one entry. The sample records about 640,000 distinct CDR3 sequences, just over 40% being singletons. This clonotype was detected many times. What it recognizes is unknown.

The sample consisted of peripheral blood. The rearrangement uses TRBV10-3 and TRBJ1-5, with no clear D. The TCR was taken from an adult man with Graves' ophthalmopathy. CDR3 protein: CAISDPTIGSNQPQHF. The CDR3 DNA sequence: TGTGCCATCAGTGATCCTACTATCGGTAGCAATCAGCCCCAGCATTTT.